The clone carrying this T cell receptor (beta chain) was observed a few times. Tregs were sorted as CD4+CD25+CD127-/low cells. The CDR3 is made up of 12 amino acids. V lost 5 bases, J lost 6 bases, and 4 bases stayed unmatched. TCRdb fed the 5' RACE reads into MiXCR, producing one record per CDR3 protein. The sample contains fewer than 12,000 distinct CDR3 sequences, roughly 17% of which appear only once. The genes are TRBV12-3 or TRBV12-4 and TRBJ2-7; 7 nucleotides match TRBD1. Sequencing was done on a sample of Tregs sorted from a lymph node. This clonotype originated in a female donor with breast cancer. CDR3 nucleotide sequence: TGTGCCAGCAGTCTCCGGACAGGCGAGCAGTACTTC. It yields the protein CASSLRTGEQYF.